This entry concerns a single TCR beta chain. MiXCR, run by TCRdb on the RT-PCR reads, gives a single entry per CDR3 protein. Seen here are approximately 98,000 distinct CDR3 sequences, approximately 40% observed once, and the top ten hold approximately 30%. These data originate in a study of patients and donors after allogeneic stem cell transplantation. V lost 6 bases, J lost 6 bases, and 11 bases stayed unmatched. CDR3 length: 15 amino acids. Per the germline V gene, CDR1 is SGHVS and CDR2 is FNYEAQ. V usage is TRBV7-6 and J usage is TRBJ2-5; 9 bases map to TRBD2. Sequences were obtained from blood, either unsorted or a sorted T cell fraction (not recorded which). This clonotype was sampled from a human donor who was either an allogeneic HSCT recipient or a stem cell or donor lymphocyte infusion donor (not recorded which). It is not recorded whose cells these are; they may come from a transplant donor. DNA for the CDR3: TGTGCCAGCAGATCGACCGGGACTAGCAAACAGACCCAGTACTTC. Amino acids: CASRSTGTSKQTQYF. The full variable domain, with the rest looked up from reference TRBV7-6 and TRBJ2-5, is GAGVSQSPRYKVTKRGQDVALRCDPISGHVSLYWYRQALGQGPEFLTYFNYEAQQDKSGLPNDRFSAERPEGSISTLTIQRTEQRDSAMYRCASRSTGTSKQTQYFGPGTRLLVL.